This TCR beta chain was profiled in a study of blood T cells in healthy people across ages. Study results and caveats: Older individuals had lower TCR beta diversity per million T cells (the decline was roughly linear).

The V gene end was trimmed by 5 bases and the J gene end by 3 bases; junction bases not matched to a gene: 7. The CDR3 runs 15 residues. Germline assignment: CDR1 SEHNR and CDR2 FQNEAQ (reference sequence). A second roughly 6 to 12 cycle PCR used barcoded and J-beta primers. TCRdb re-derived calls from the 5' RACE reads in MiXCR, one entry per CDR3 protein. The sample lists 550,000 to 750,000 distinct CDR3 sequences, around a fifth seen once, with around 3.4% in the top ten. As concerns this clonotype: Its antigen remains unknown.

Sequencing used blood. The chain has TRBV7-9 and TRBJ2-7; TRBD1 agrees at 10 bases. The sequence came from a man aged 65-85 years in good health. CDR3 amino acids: CASSPDRGRNYEQYF. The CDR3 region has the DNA TGTGCCAGCAGCCCAGACAGGGGGCGAAACTACGAGCAGTACTTC.